This T cell receptor beta chain was obtained from a study of T cells in Graves' hyperthyroidism and ophthalmopathy (dated by TCRdb to the late 2010s). Study-wide context: Peripheral blood samples were taken at initial diagnosis, before any treatment was given. Whether ophthalmopathy could be predicted prospectively was tested in an independent validation cohort made up of about 18 hyperthyroidism patients plus 17 patients who later progressed to ophthalmopathy. To identify TCR V-J signatures that set the groups apart, the researchers used a discovery cohort of 90 to 100 patients, made up of 43 with Graves' ophthalmopathy and 57 with stable Graves' hyperthyroidism. The paper reports TCR Vbeta CDR3 sequencing of over 120 peripheral blood samples: some 41 ophthalmopathy, fewer than 80 hyperthyroidism and 17 progressor patients. Following sampling, methimazole starting at 30 mg daily was given to hyperthyroidism patients, and high-dose intravenous methylprednisolone was given to ophthalmopathy patients. In addition, the study compared T-cell repertoires in thyroid tissue and in blood from five or six Graves' hyperthyroidism patients. The 100 or so discovery patients were randomly divided into training and test sets at a 7:3 ratio.

Per the germline V gene (reference sequence), LGHDT is the CDR1 and YNNKEL is the CDR2. The CDR3, cysteine through phenylalanine, is 13 amino acids long. The entry retains the CDR3 DNA only, 39 bases that are in frame from base 1. Trimmed from V: 2 bases; trimmed from J: 11 bases; junction bases lacking a gene match: 4. This clonotype was counted many times. The specificity of this receptor is unknown. Base qualities are not recorded, but no much larger clone differs from it by a single base. The paper's findings and limits, for the study overall: In validation, the model predicted progression to ophthalmopathy a median of roughly 6.5 months before onset, with 65% to 71% sensitivity and nearly 75% specificity. No statistical method was used to set the sample size in advance, and investigators knew the group allocation. A 13 V-J signature model separated ophthalmopathy from stable hyperthyroidism, with approximately 86% sensitivity and roughly 81% specificity in cross-validation and 80%/75% in testing. Most expanded thyroid clonotypes (frequency above 0.001) were also detected in blood, suggesting blood repertoires may reflect thyroid immune responses.

Ophthalmopathy patients had moderately to severely active disease, with a Clinical Activity Score of 3 or more, a NOSPECS grade of 4 or more, and a disease duration of less than 3 months. The study excluded patients with uncontrolled infections, other autoimmune diseases, pregnancy or lactation. Diagnoses were established on the basis of clinical symptoms, serum thyroxine and TRAb, thyroid ultrasound, and orbital computed tomography. PBMCs were isolated from about 9.2 ml of fresh peripheral blood by Ficoll-Paque density gradient centrifugation. Trizol reagent was used to extract total RNA, and RNA quality was then checked on an Agilent 2100 Bioanalyzer. Amplification of TCR beta CDR3 regions was carried out from RNA transcripts. The TCR CDR3 was subjected to a first round of RT-PCR using the HTBI primer set and the Qiagen OneStep RT-PCR kit. Libraries were constructed in a second round of multiplex PCR, after which size selection and purification were carried out. Libraries were sequenced paired-end with 100 bp reads on an Illumina HiSeq2000. The study's processing was this. SOAPnuke was used to process the raw data, with reads discarded if the reads contained adapters or uncalled bases, had a mean Phred below 15, or lacked an exact constant-primer or identifier match. COPE v1.2.5 was used to merge the high-quality paired reads, and each unique nucleotide sequence was defined as a clonotype. MiTCR v1.1 was used to align the clonotypes against IMGT TRBV, TRBD and TRBJ reference segments. Analysis was restricted to V-J combinations with a frequency above 0.0001, which covered roughly 99% of repertoires. The TCS score was defined as F50 (clonal expansion) divided by E x V (chaos), with BLOSUM62-based TCRdist calculated between CDR3 peptides within each V-J. Welch's t-statistics and random forest reduced 514 V-J features to 10 to 15, which were used in a naive Bayes classifier (R e1071). TCRdb took the public reads, trimmed them with fastp at Q25, ran MiXCR for clone calling and kept in-frame beta chains. CDR3 protein sequences are deduplicated, and each keeps its most common genes and DNA. Here the V and J calls rest on TCRdb's processing, not on the authors' analysis. In all, the sample holds a few hundred thousand distinct CDR3 sequences, and roughly 15% of those were seen once. The ten most abundant clones make up approximately 3.5% of the sample.

The rearranged chain carries TRBV3-1 and TRBJ2-1; TRBD2 agrees with 9 junctional bases. Sequencing was done on a sample of blood. This clonotype was obtained from a woman aged 40 to 50 with Graves' ophthalmopathy. The nucleotide sequence reads TGTGCCAGCAGCCAATCTGCTAGCGGGAAGCAGTTCTTC. Its product reads: CASSQSASGKQFF.